The T cell receptor beta chain under discussion was sequenced for a study of T cell repertoires in cytomegalovirus infection. Looking at the study overall: Well-studied HLA-B-restricted epitopes and recently identified HLA-C-restricted epitopes of CMV were both used in the study. Carrying CMV and the relevant HLA type showed in public TCR beta signatures. General study findings and limits: The study identified carriers of CMV plus the relevant HLA from cumulative public TCR beta family frequency.

With 6 bases removed from V and 3 bases from J, the gap between germline ends came to 8 bases. The CDR3 sequence is 12 residues long. CDR1 and CDR2 from the germline V gene are MDHEN and SYDVKM. Remarks on this clonotype: What it binds is unknown.

TCRdb reanalysed the reads using MiXCR and keeps one entry per CDR3 protein. The table shows 380,000 or so distinct CDR3 sequences, with about 32% occurring only once. This specimen was cultured PBMCs, taken from culture after CMV antigen stimulation. This clonotype was obtained from a human donor in good health (CMV status not recorded). Some clones in this sample may be carry-over from other donors' samples. The rearrangement joins TRBV28 to TRBJ1-2; D not resolved. CDR3 bases: TGTGCCAGCAGCAACAAAGACTATGGCTACACCTTC. It yields the protein CASSNKDYGYTF.